The sequence of this T cell receptor (beta chain) was determined in a study of sequential checkpoint blockade in melanoma. Study background: After both sequences, patients received maintenance nivolumab.

The treatment: randomized to nivolumab then ipilimumab (arm A) or the reverse (arm B). Live CD3+CD8+ CD19− CD56− cells were sorted from PBMCs. The CDR3 has 13 residues. Trimming cost V 6 bases and J 4 bases; bases outside gene matches: 6. Germline CDR1 is MNHNS and CDR2 is SASEGT. Clones were read by immunoSEQ multiplex PCR, and TCRdb kept only the in-frame ones, dropping some. The data contain approximately 8,800 clones, 71% of them seen just once; the ten biggest clones take up around 24%. J is TRBJ2-7 and V is TRBV6-1; TRBD2 agrees at 7 bases. This specimen was CD8+ T cells sorted from blood (inferred from file names), taken from a patient given nivolumab and ipilimumab in sequence. This receptor was taken from a human donor with melanoma. The CDR3 sequence: CASRATGGYEQYF. For the CDR3, the DNA is TGTGCCAGCAGAGCGACCGGGGGGTACGAGCAGTACTTC.